This T cell receptor (beta chain) was documented in a study of blood T cell repertoires in COVID-19. Study-level information: Sites across the United States, Italy and Spain contributed samples from acute and convalescent COVID-19. The analysed material was cDNA or gDNA that came from T cells, B-cell-depleted T cells, or PBMCs.

Self-reported history from a screening survey and questionnaire set each donor's cohort. In this sample, this clone turned up a few times. As originally analysed: Reference gene primer amplification yielded estimated nucleated cell counts. Only in-frame clones appear in the TCRdb table, and some are missing; sequencing was by immunoSEQ multiplex PCR. V and J calls and clone size are those listed in that table; D and trimming were worked out from the DNA. The data hold fewer than 200,000 clones, with roughly 85% observed a single time. This receptor was obtained from a woman aged 50 to 60 who had recovered from COVID-19. The material sequenced was PBMCs or T cells enriched from blood (not recorded which).

The CDR3 here is CASSRPQTNIQYF. The CDR3 DNA follows: TGTGCCAGCAGCCGCCCCCAAACTAACATTCAGTACTTC. The V gene is TRBV28, the J gene TRBJ2-4; no clear D. Trimming shortened V by 6 bases and J by 7 bases, and 13 bases separated the two germline ends. The germline CDR1 and CDR2 sequences are MDHEN and SYDVKM. This CDR3 contains 13 residues.